The 2 T cell receptor beta chains reported below all come from one sample, sequenced in a study of cytomegalovirus exposure and HLA in healthy donors (dated by TCRdb to the late 2010s). Preparation of the library involved the immunoSEQ multiplex PCR assay. The multiplex PCR relied on a mix of 60 forward primers for TCR Vbeta segments and 13 reverse primers for TCR Jbeta segments. Held by TCRdb, this immuneACCESS table contains in-frame sequences only and omits some clones. Under half of the omission traces to an unresolved V gene where checked; the cause of the rest is unknown. This sample is represented by under 85,000 clones; around 76% of them were singletons. The leading ten clones occupy 22% of the sample. The sequenced sample consisted of PBMCs. Receptors were obtained from a woman aged 25 to 45 in good health and CMV-seropositive.

The chain is built from TRBV4-2 and TRBJ2-7; 8 bases line up with TRBD2. The ends lost 0 bases at V and 1 base at J; junction bases unmatched: 5. Per germline, CDR1 LGHNA and CDR2 YNFKEQ. The CDR3 loop spans 16 amino acids. CDR3 sequence reads: CASSQDRGTSSYEQYF. CDR3 DNA sequence: TGTGCCAGCAGCCAAGATCGCGGGACTAGTTCCTACGAGCAGTACTTC.

V is TRBV5-5 and J is TRBJ2-1; D remains unclear. The V gene's germline CDR1 is SGHKS and CDR2 YYEKEE (reference sequence). V lost 4 bases and J 8 bases, leaving 7 bases between the germline ends. This CDR3 contains 11 residues. For the CDR3, the DNA is TGTGCCAGCAGCCAGTATGATGAGCAGTTCTTC. Protein product: CASSQYDEQFF.